These T cell receptor beta chains were read from a single sample in a study of PD-1 blockade in classical Hodgkin lymphoma. Clones were read by immunoSEQ multiplex PCR, and TCRdb kept only the in-frame ones, dropping some. This table has over 75,000 clones, 90% appearing once. Sequencing used peripheral blood mononuclear cells (PBMCs), obtained before the fourth cycle of nivolumab. The receptors stem from a human donor with classical Hodgkin lymphoma. The CDR3 runs from the conserved cysteine through the conserved F or W. D genes are given only for firm matches. Clone size, where shown, is once, few, many, or a class for clones that have expanded.

D: -
size: -
V: TRBV5-6
J: TRBJ2-7
CDR3: CASSLVGHSTYEQYF
DNA: TGTGCCAGCAGCTTGGTGGGTCACAGTACCTACGAGCAGTACTTC

D: -
size: -
V: TRBV19
J: TRBJ1-6
CDR3: CASSIRELNSPLHF
DNA: TGTGCCAGTAGTATCCGGGAACTTAATTCACCCCTCCACTTT

D: TRBD1
size: -
V: TRBV9
J: TRBJ1-2
CDR3: CASSVETGSYYGYTF
DNA: TGTGCCAGCAGCGTAGAGACAGGGAGCTACTATGGCTACACCTTC

D: -
size: -
V: TRBV19
J: TRBJ1-5
CDR3: CASSRLRDSNQPQHF
DNA: TGTGCCAGTAGTCGACTGCGGGACAGCAATCAGCCCCAGCATTTT

D: TRBD2
size: once
V: TRBV12-5
J: TRBJ2-1
CDR3: CASGLGLAGSSYNEQFF
DNA: TGTGCTAGTGGTTTGGGACTAGCGGGAAGCTCCTACAATGAGCAGTTCTTC

D: -
size: -
V: TRBV11-3
J: TRBJ2-4
CDR3: CASSLGTGIQYF
DNA: TGTGCCAGCAGCTTAGGTACCGGGATTCAGTACTTC

D: -
size: -
V: TRBV4-2
J: TRBJ2-1
CDR3: CASSQERTGYNEQFF
DNA: TGTGCCAGCAGCCAAGAAAGGACTGGCTACAATGAGCAGTTCTTC

D: TRBD1
size: -
V: TRBV7-3
J: TRBJ1-1
CDR3: CASSLWGQGDTEAFF
DNA: TGTGCCAGCAGCTTATGGGGACAGGGCGACACTGAAGCTTTCTTT

D: TRBD2
size: -
V: TRBV29-1
J: TRBJ2-1
CDR3: CSVEDQGGGAYNEQFF
DNA: TGCAGCGTTGAAGATCAGGGCGGGGGGGCCTACAATGAGCAGTTCTTC

D: -
size: -
V: TRBV6-6
J: TRBJ2-5
CDR3: CASSDFDRSYQETQYF
DNA: TGTGCCAGCAGTGACTTCGACAGGTCGTACCAAGAGACCCAGTACTTC

D: -
size: -
V: TRBV13
J: TRBJ2-2
CDR3: CASRKILPTGVSGTQNTGELFF
DNA: TGTGCCAGCAGAAAGATACTCCCCACGGGCGTCTCCGGGACTCAGAACACCGGGGAGCTGTTTTTT

D: -
size: -
V: TRBV11-3
J: TRBJ2-3
CDR3: CASSLGPVTDTQYF
DNA: TGTGCCAGCAGCTTGGGTCCCGTCACAGATACGCAGTATTTT

D: -
size: -
V: TRBV5-1
J: TRBJ1-6
CDR3: CASSLRQGLNSPLHF
DNA: TGCGCCAGCAGCTTGAGGCAGGGGCTTAATTCACCCCTCCACTTT

D: TRBD1
size: once
V: TRBV5-8
J: TRBJ1-1
CDR3: CASRETGAGNTEAFF
DNA: TGTGCCAGCAGGGAAACAGGGGCGGGGAACACTGAAGCTTTCTTT

D: -
size: -
V: TRBV27
J: TRBJ1-6
CDR3: CASSPQWGLAYNSPLHF
DNA: TGTGCCAGCAGTCCACAGTGGGGGCTGGCTTATAATTCACCCCTCCACTTT

D: TRBD1
size: -
V: TRBV19
J: TRBJ2-7
CDR3: CASSLSGTGWDEQYF
DNA: TGTGCCAGTAGCCTATCCGGGACAGGGTGGGACGAGCAGTACTTC

D: -
size: -
V: TRBV28
J: TRBJ2-1
CDR3: CASSLLGGASEQFF
DNA: TGTGCCAGCAGTTTATTAGGGGGGGCAAGTGAGCAGTTCTTC

D: -
size: -
V: TRBV11-2
J: TRBJ1-2
CDR3: CASTPGIGNYGYTF
DNA: TGTGCCAGCACCCCGGGGATCGGGAACTATGGCTACACCTTC

D: -
size: -
V: TRBV18
J: TRBJ1-2
CDR3: CASSHRWTENGYTF
DNA: TGTGCCAGCTCCCACCGCTGGACAGAGAATGGCTACACCTTC

D: -
size: few
V: TRBV4-1
J: TRBJ1-2
CDR3: CASSQDKGRGYGYTF
DNA: TGCGCCAGCAGCCAAGATAAGGGGCGCGGGTATGGCTACACCTTC

D: -
size: -
V: TRBV30
J: TRBJ2-3
CDR3: CAWSQDTSTDTQYF
DNA: TGTGCCTGGAGTCAGGACACCAGCACAGATACGCAGTATTTT

D: -
size: once
V: TRBV4-1
J: TRBJ1-1
CDR3: CASSQEPSSNTEAFF
DNA: TGCGCCAGCAGCCAAGAGCCCAGTTCGAACACTGAAGCTTTCTTT

D: TRBD1
size: -
V: TRBV7-9
J: TRBJ1-1
CDR3: CASRSDRGDTEAFF
DNA: TGTGCCAGCAGATCGGACAGGGGTGATACTGAAGCTTTCTTT

D: TRBD1
size: -
V: TRBV4-3
J: TRBJ2-1
CDR3: CASSQDWGRGRGNEQFF
DNA: TGCGCCAGCAGCCAAGATTGGGGCAGGGGGCGCGGGAATGAGCAGTTCTTC

D: -
size: -
V: TRBV7-3
J: TRBJ2-7
CDR3: CASSSAGPYGEQYF
DNA: TGTGCCAGCAGCTCCGCCGGGCCCTACGGCGAGCAGTACTTC

D: TRBD2
size: -
V: TRBV5-1
J: TRBJ2-5
CDR3: CASSWTSGETQYF
DNA: TGCGCCAGCAGCTGGACTAGTGGGGAGACCCAGTACTTC

D: -
size: -
V: TRBV7-6
J: TRBJ1-1
CDR3: CASSSSHRNTEAFF
DNA: TGTGCCAGCAGCTCCTCACACCGGAACACTGAAGCTTTCTTT

D: -
size: -
V: TRBV6-1
J: TRBJ2-7
CDR3: CASSVGRTYEQYF
DNA: TGTGCCAGCAGTGTGGGCAGGACCTACGAGCAGTACTTC

D: TRBD1
size: -
V: TRBV7-9
J: TRBJ1-4
CDR3: CASSPTGQGLFF
DNA: TGTGCCAGCAGCCCGACAGGGCAGGGACTGTTTTTT

D: TRBD2
size: -
V: TRBV10-3
J: TRBJ2-5
CDR3: CAISESNGGIQETQYF
DNA: TGTGCCATCAGTGAGTCAAACGGGGGGATCCAAGAGACCCAGTACTTC

D: -
size: -
V: TRBV18
J: TRBJ1-2
CDR3: CASFTTRGHPRDYGYTF
DNA: TGTGCCAGCTTCACCACGCGGGGACACCCAAGGGACTATGGCTACACCTTC

D: -
size: -
V: TRBV6-1
J: TRBJ1-2
CDR3: CASSGFRGPNYGYTF
DNA: TGTGCCAGCAGTGGATTCAGGGGACCTAACTATGGCTACACCTTC

D: -
size: -
V: TRBV2
J: TRBJ1-3
CDR3: CASSDMNPGTGNTIYF
DNA: TGTGCCAGCAGTGATATGAACCCTGGAACGGGAAACACCATATATTTT

D: -
size: -
V: TRBV9
J: TRBJ2-7
CDR3: CASSPRALDPGYEQYF
DNA: TGTGCCAGCAGCCCCCGGGCACTAGACCCGGGCTACGAGCAGTACTTC

D: -
size: -
V: TRBV2
J: TRBJ1-4
CDR3: CASSLRDPIF
DNA: TGTGCCAGCAGTCTCCGGGACCCGATTTTT

D: -
size: -
V: TRBV6-1
J: TRBJ2-2
CDR3: CASGVGRVSGELFF
DNA: TGTGCCAGCGGGGTAGGCAGGGTTTCCGGGGAGCTGTTTTTT

D: -
size: -
V: TRBV27
J: TRBJ2-7
CDR3: CASSLSIGHFSYEQYF
DNA: TGTGCCAGCAGTCTGTCGATTGGACATTTCTCCTACGAGCAGTACTTC

D: -
size: -
V: TRBV11-1
J: TRBJ2-5
CDR3: CASSRTPEKAQYF
DNA: TGTGCCAGCAGCCGGACTCCCGAGAAGGCCCAGTACTTC

D: -
size: few
V: TRBV18
J: TRBJ1-1
CDR3: CASSQDSEAFF
DNA: TGTGCCAGCTCACAGGACAGTGAAGCTTTCTTT

D: -
size: -
V: TRBV14
J: TRBJ2-3
CDR3: CASSQYTDTQYF
DNA: TGTGCCAGCAGTCAATACACAGATACGCAGTATTTT

D: -
size: -
V: TRBV5-1
J: TRBJ1-2
CDR3: CASSLDQGRISGYTF
DNA: TGCGCCAGCAGCTTGGACCAGGGGCGAATCTCTGGCTACACCTTC

D: -
size: -
V: TRBV5-4
J: TRBJ1-2
CDR3: CASSLAISAGYGYTF
DNA: TGTGCCAGCAGCTTGGCCATATCGGCAGGGTATGGCTACACCTTC

D: -
size: -
V: TRBV5-1
J: TRBJ1-1
CDR3: CASSLGGGNTEAFF
DNA: TGCGCCAGCAGCTTGGGGGGCGGGAACACTGAAGCTTTCTTT